Below, 7 T cell receptor beta chains from the same sample are listed, as sequenced in a study of shared clonotypes between healthy human individuals. Assay used: immunoSEQ multiplex PCR; TCRdb lists only in-frame clones, some missing. The repertoire consists of about 2.3 million clones, with roughly 90% occurring once and the leading ten covering 0.37%. The sequenced material came from naive CD4+ T cells from PBMCs. Specified subset: CD45RA+ positively selected. The receptors stem from a man between 18 and 29 years old in good health. Some clones in this sample may be carry-over from other donors' samples.

J is TRBJ1-4 and V is TRBV5-1; D remains unclear. V gave up 5 bases and J gave up 5 bases, with 10 bases separating them. Germline V lookup: CDR1 SGHRS, CDR2 YFSETQ. The CDR3 runs to 13 residues. This CDR3 is CASSSSENEKLFF. CDR3 nucleotides: TGCGCCAGCAGTTCGTCCGAAAATGAAAAACTGTTTTTT.

The CDR3 loop reads CASSGSGTVTGELFF. The CDR3 DNA reads as TGTGCCAGCAGCGGGTCCGGGACAGTTACCGGGGAGCTGTTTTTT. The chain uses TRBV5-4 and TRBJ2-2, with 7 bases matching TRBD1. This CDR3 has 15 residues. J lost 5 bases, V lost 4 bases, and 8 bases had no gene match. Germline CDR1 is SGHNT and CDR2 is YYREEE (reference sequence). Looking up the rest from reference TRBV5-4 and TRBJ2-2 gives the full variable domain: ETGVTQSPTHLIKTRGQQVTLRCSSQSGHNTVSWYQQALGQGPQFIFQYYREEENGRGNFPPRFSGLQFPNYSSELNVNALELDDSALYLCASSGSGTVTGELFFGEGSRLTVL.

This chain joins TRBV5-1 and TRBJ1-2; D unclear. There are 13 residues in the CDR3. The V end was cut by 4 bases, the J end by 6 bases, with 13 bases between. The germline gives CDR1 SGHRS, CDR2 YFSETQ. The CDR3 loop reads CASSTGPADGYTF. DNA for the CDR3: TGCGCCAGCAGCACGGGCCCTGCCGATGGCTACACCTTC.

This clone was counted between two and nine times. This sample also contains other DNA sequences that code for the same CDR3. V and J are TRBV5-4 and TRBJ1-1; D remains unclear. Germline V lookup: CDR1 SGHNT, CDR2 YYREEE (reference sequence). V lost 0 bases and J 0 bases, leaving 6 bases between the germline ends. The CDR3 sequence is 14 residues long. CDR3 protein: CASSLEQLNTEAFF. CDR3 in DNA: TGTGCCAGCAGCTTGGAACAGCTGAACACTGAAGCTTTCTTT.

The gene calls are TRBV7-6 and TRBJ2-7; 9 nucleotides agree with TRBD1. This CDR3 spans 15 amino acids. CDR1 is SGHVS, CDR2 FNYEAQ, per germline. The trim removed 8 bases at V and 4 bases at J, leaving 12 bases unmatched. DNA for the CDR3: TGTGCCAGCGGACCGGAACAGGGGGCGTGGTACGAGCAGTACTTC. Translating gives CASGPEQGAWYEQYF.

The rearrangement links TRBV7-3 to TRBJ1-1; D call uncertain. Germline V gene lookup returns CDR1 SGHTA and CDR2 FQGTGA. V was trimmed by 5 bases and J by 1 base, leaving 8 bases between them. The CDR3 sequence is 13 residues long. This CDR3 is CASSQDWNTEAFF. CDR3 bases: TGTGCCAGCAGCCAGGACTGGAACACTGAAGCTTTCTTT. The full variable domain, its missing parts supplied by reference TRBV7-3 and TRBJ1-1, is GAGVSQTPSNKVTEKGKYVELRCDPISGHTALYWYRQSLGQGPEFLIYFQGTGAADDSGLPNDRFFAVRPEGSVSTLKIQRTERGDSAVYLCASSQDWNTEAFFGQGTRLTVV.

The V call is TRBV27, the J call TRBJ2-3; 14 nucleotides agree with TRBD2. In germline, CDR1 is MNHEY, CDR2 SMNVEV (reference sequence). With 5 bases clipped from V and 4 bases from J, the junction kept 11 bases outside the gene matches. The CDR3 spans 18 residues. The CDR3, as DNA: TGTGCCAGCAGTACTCGACTAGCGGGAGGGCTAATCGCAGATACGCAGTATTTT. Its protein is CASSTRLAGGLIADTQYF.